The text below deals with one TCR beta chain. The antigen is not known. The data originate from a study of T cell responses to AZD1222 COVID-19 vaccine. The length of the CDR3 is 13 residues. The germline gives CDR1 SGHAT, CDR2 FQNNGV. V gave up 5 bases and J gave up 3 bases, with 10 bases separating them. Study-level findings and limits: Donors skewed white British and female; clonal diversity was possibly underestimated. Baseline seropositivity occurred in only a handful of AZD1222 recipients.

Using immunoSEQ multiplex PCR, the repertoire was profiled, and TCRdb retains in-frame clones only, with some absent. The data show around 95,000 clones, with around 90% seen just once and about 1.5% held by the top ten. Sequenced here: peripheral blood, sampled on day 0 of AZD1222 vaccination. The V gene is TRBV11-2, the J gene TRBJ1-2; a possible D gene is TRBD1 (5 bases). This TCR came from an adult in good health. The CDR3 loop reads CASSPRGYYGYTF. CDR3 nucleotides: TGTGCCAGCAGCCCCCGGGGGTACTATGGCTACACCTTC.